What follows are 18 T cell receptor beta chains derived from one specimen sequenced in a study of control samples from healthy donors and cancer patients. TCRdb's copy holds only in-frame clones and misses some; the assay was immunoSEQ multiplex PCR. In the table there are roughly 34,000 clones, 86% of which are singletons. Sequenced input: PBMCs. These receptors originate from a woman aged 40 to 50 with lung cancer.

The chain has TRBV6-6 and TRBJ1-1, with D tentatively TRBD1 (5 bases). Germline V gene sequence: CDR1 MNHNY, CDR2 SVGAGI (reference sequence). V was trimmed by 7 bases and J by 3 bases, leaving 15 bases between them. The CDR3 length is 14 residues. CDR3 in DNA: TGTGCCAGCATAACGACCCAGGGATACACTGAAGCTTTCTTT. It encodes CASITTQGYTEAFF.

The chain uses TRBV4-1 and TRBJ2-1; TRBD2 matches 9 bases. Per germline, CDR1 MGHRA and CDR2 YSYEKL. J lost 7 bases, V lost 10 bases, and 14 bases had no gene match. The CDR3 covers 15 residues. The DNA of the CDR3 is TGCGCCACCCAACCCTTAGCGGGGGCCTTTAATGAGCAGTTCTTC. Its translation: CATQPLAGAFNEQFF.

V usage is TRBV9 and J usage is TRBJ2-5; D is unresolved. Per germline, CDR1 SGDLS and CDR2 YYNGEE. The CDR3 has 14 amino acids. The V gene lost 5 bases and the J gene lost 3 bases, with 14 bases spanning the gap. CDR3 nucleotides: TGTGCCAGCAGTTCAGCGAAGGAAAAAGAGACCCAGTACTTC. Amino acids: CASSSAKEKETQYF.

The V call is TRBV7-3, the J call TRBJ2-2, with 10 bases matching TRBD2. CDR3 length equals 16 residues. CDR1 and CDR2 (germline): SGHTA, FQGTGA. V lost 5 bases and J lost 4; bases outside the gene matches: 7. The CDR3 nucleotides are TGTGCCAGCAGCCTACGGACTAGCGGTTCCACCGGGGAGCTGTTTTTT. Its protein product is CASSLRTSGSTGELFF.

The V call is TRBV10-1, the J call TRBJ2-2; D gene unclear. The CDR3 has 16 residues. Trimming left V 2 bases short and J 5 bases short, with 15 bases between. Per germline, CDR1 WNHNN and CDR2 SYGVQD (reference sequence). The CDR3 loop is CASSERRLLGTGELFF. CDR3 DNA sequence: TGCGCCAGCAGTGAGAGAAGATTACTGGGGACCGGGGAGCTGTTTTTT.

The rearrangement links TRBV10-3 to TRBJ2-1; TRBD1 matches 8 bases. Looked up from germline, CDR1 is ENHRY and CDR2 is SYGVKD. This CDR3 contains 12 residues. The V segment lost 6 bases and the J segment 8 bases; nucleotides outside the gene matches: 3. Written as DNA, the CDR3 is TGTGCCATCAGCGAGACAGGGGATGAGCAGTTCTTC. Protein sequence: CAISETGDEQFF.

The V call is TRBV11-3, the J call TRBJ1-2; the D gene is possibly TRBD1 (6 bases). CDR1 and CDR2 (germline): SGHNT, YENEEA. CDR3 length: 13 residues. V lost 0 bases, J lost 8 bases, and 10 bases lay in between. Here the CDR3 reads CASSLEGARGYTF. CDR3 DNA sequence: TGTGCCAGCAGCTTAGAGGGGGCGCGGGGCTACACCTTC.

This chain uses TRBV10-3 with TRBJ2-7, with D unclear. Trimming pared 4 bases from V and 5 bases from J, leaving 15 bases between. The CDR3 has 14 amino acids. Per germline, CDR1 ENHRY and CDR2 SYGVKD. CDR3 coding DNA: TGTGCCATCAGTGCTTCAGCATCGGCCCACGAGCAGTACTTC. Translated: CAISASASAHEQYF.

J is TRBJ1-1 and V is TRBV7-6; no reliable D call. The CDR3 runs 12 residues. Trimming left V 5 bases short and J 5 bases short, with 9 bases between. Germline-derived CDR1 and CDR2 are SGHVS and FNYEAQ. The CDR3, as DNA: TGTGCCAGCAGCACTGGACGGACTGAAGCTTTCTTT. Its translation: CASSTGRTEAFF.

The chain combines TRBV28 with TRBJ2-6; TRBD1 agrees at 9 bases. The junction had 10 bases not matched to a gene; V was cut back by 10 bases and J by 3 bases. CDR3 length equals 16 residues. The germline CDR1 and CDR2 sequences are MDHEN and SYDVKM. In DNA form, the CDR3 reads TGTGCCACCGAGGGACAGGGACTTGGTGGGGCCAACGTCCTGACTTTC. Its protein product is CATEGQGLGGANVLTF.

The V call is TRBV3-1 (or the pseudogene TRBV3-2), the J call TRBJ2-5, with unresolved D. Germline CDR1 and CDR2: LGHDT and YNNKEL (reference sequence). This CDR3 has 15 amino acids. V was pared by 3 bases and J by 0 bases, with 11 bases between. The CDR3 nucleotides are TGTGCCAGCAGCCACAGAGCCCAGTACCAAGAGACCCAGTACTTC. This translates into CASSHRAQYQETQYF.

The chain couples TRBV5-4 to TRBJ2-1; a possible D gene is TRBD2 (6 bases). The CDR3 consists of 13 residues. In germline, CDR1 is SGHNT, CDR2 YYREEE (reference sequence). V was shortened by 5 bases and J by 6 bases, with 12 bases between the two germline ends. CDR3 amino acids: CASRAGLSNEQFF. The CDR3 DNA reads TGTGCCAGCAGGGCGGGGTTAAGCAATGAGCAGTTCTTC.

The chain joins TRBV7-9 to TRBJ1-4; the D gene is possibly TRBD1 (6 bases). The CDR3 sequence is 15 residues long. V dropped 3 bases and J dropped 8 bases, with 16 bases sitting between them. CDR1 and CDR2 from the germline V gene are SEHNR and FQNEAQ (reference sequence). The CDR3, as DNA: TGTGCCAGCAGCTTGGGGGAAAACAGGGCCGAAAAACTGTTTTTT. This gives the protein CASSLGENRAEKLFF.

This chain links TRBV5-1 with TRBJ2-7, with D perhaps TRBD1 (6 bases). CDR1 is SGHRS and CDR2 is YFSETQ in the germline V gene. This CDR3 is built from 15 residues. Trimming removed 0 bases at V and 2 bases at J, with 12 bases between. Written as DNA, the CDR3 is TGCGCCAGCAGCTTGGGGGCGACAGGAGCCTACGAGCAGTACTTC. It specifies CASSLGATGAYEQYF. Combining the CDR3 with reference TRBV5-1 and TRBJ2-7 gives the whole variable domain KAGVTQTPRYLIKTRGQQVTLSCSPISGHRSVSWYQQTPGQGLQFLFEYFSETQRNKGNFPGRFSGRQFSNSRSEMNVSTLELGDSALYLCASSLGATGAYEQYFGPGTRLTVT.

J is TRBJ1-1 and V is TRBV12-3 or TRBV12-4; D is perhaps TRBD1 (5 bases). This CDR3 has 13 residues. The ends were cut back, 5 bases at V and 0 bases at J, with 7 bases in the middle. The DNA of the CDR3 is TGTGCCAGCAGTCGGGGGGTGAACACTGAAGCTTTCTTT. This codes for CASSRGVNTEAFF.

This clone was observed a handful of times. The chain recombines TRBV6-4 with TRBJ1-2; possibly TRBD1 for D (5 bases). V was clipped by 0 bases and J by 4 bases, with 9 bases between them. CDR1 and CDR2 (germline): MRHNA, SNTAGT. CDR3 length equals 14 residues. Here the CDR3 reads CASSDSPQAYGYTF. The CDR3 DNA reads as TGTGCCAGCAGTGACTCGCCACAGGCCTATGGCTACACCTTC.

The chain is built from TRBV25-1 and TRBJ1-2; D perhaps matches TRBD1 (6 bases). The CDR3 runs to 18 residues. Germline V gives CDR1 MGHDK, CDR2 SYGVNS. V lost 3 bases and J lost 0, with 20 bases in between. The CDR3 here is CASSDAVRAGATNYGYTF. The CDR3 coding sequence is TGTGCCAGCAGTGACGCGGTCCGCGCAGGGGCGACTAACTATGGCTACACCTTC.

This sequence joins TRBV21-1 and TRBJ2-7; the table's D call, TRBD1, was not checked against the DNA. TRBV21-1 constitutes a pseudogene. The CDR3 totals 14 residues. DNA for the CDR3: TGTGCCAGCAGCAACCGGGACAGCTCCTACGAGCAGTACTTC. Translation: CASSNRDSSYEQYF.